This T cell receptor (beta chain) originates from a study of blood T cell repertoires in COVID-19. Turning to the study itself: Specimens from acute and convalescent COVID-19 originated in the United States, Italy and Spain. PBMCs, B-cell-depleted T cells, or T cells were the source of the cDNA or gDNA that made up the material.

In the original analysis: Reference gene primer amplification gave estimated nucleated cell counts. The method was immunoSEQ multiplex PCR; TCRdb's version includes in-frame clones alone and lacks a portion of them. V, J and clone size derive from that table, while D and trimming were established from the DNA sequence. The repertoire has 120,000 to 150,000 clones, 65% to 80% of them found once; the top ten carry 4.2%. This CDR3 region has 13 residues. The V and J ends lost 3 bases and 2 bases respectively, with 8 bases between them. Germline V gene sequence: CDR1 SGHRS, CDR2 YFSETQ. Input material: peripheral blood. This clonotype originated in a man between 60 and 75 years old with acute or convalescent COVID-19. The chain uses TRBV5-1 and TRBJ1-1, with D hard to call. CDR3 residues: CASSSGFNTEAFF. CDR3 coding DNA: TGCGCCAGCAGCTCAGGATTTAACACTGAAGCTTTCTTT.